The 18 T cell receptor beta chains listed next were all sequenced from one sample in a study of shared clonotypes between healthy human individuals. Naive CD8 cells were CD45RO-negative, positively selected for CCR7, excluding terminally differentiated effector memory CD45RA+ cells. Data came from immunoSEQ multiplex PCR; TCRdb stores just in-frame clones and leaves some out. The sample shows hundreds of thousands of clones, about 92% of them seen only once. Sequencing was performed on naive CD8+ T cells sorted from blood. The receptors derive from a young man in good health.

The chain recombines TRBV2 with TRBJ1-1; the D is unclear. This CDR3 region has 13 residues. V was cut by 1 base and J by 1 base, with 4 bases left in between. The V gene's germline CDR1 is SNHLY and CDR2 FYNNEI. The CDR3 sequence is CASSEGWNTEAFF. The DNA of the CDR3 is TGTGCCAGCAGTGAAGGTTGGAACACTGAAGCTTTCTTT.

The rearrangement links TRBV5-4 to TRBJ2-7, with TRBD2 matching 7 bases. Germline trimming cut 3 bases from V and 2 bases from J; bases unmatched to any gene: 2. The CDR3 is 13 amino acids. Germline V CDR1 and CDR2: SGHNT, YYREEE (reference sequence). The CDR3 region has the DNA TGTGCCAGCAGCTATGGGGGGGCCTACGAGCAGTACTTC. Its translation: CASSYGGAYEQYF.

The V call is TRBV27, the J call TRBJ2-7, with TRBD2 matching 11 bases. The CDR3 extends over 14 amino acids. Germline lookup yields CDR1 MNHEY and CDR2 SMNVEV (reference sequence). V lost 6 bases, J lost 2 bases, and 3 bases stayed unmatched. CDR3 in DNA: TGTGCCAGCAGAACACTAGCGGGAGCCTACGAGCAGTACTTC. Translation: CASRTLAGAYEQYF.

V and J are TRBV19 and TRBJ1-5, with D perhaps TRBD1 (5 bases). CDR1 and CDR2 (germline): LNHDA, SQIVND (reference sequence). V was trimmed by 1 base and J by 3 bases, leaving 13 bases between them. The length of the CDR3 is 16 residues. The CDR3 spells CASSIGGNGYNQPQHF. CDR3 DNA sequence: TGTGCCAGTAGTATAGGGGGGAACGGTTACAATCAGCCCCAGCATTTT.

The chain couples TRBV29-1 to TRBJ2-5; D is undetermined. V lost 8 bases and J lost 5, with 12 bases in between. Germline V gene lookup returns CDR1 SQVTM and CDR2 ANQGSEA. The CDR3 runs to 11 residues. The CDR3 reads CSLPSGETQYF. In DNA, the CDR3 is TGCAGCCTCCCTTCTGGGGAGACCCAGTACTTC.

This clone was detected only once. The chain employs TRBV5-5 and TRBJ2-7, with D possibly matching TRBD1 (5 bases). V was clipped by 0 bases and J by 3 bases, with 10 bases between them. Germline CDR1 reads SGHKS; CDR2 reads YYEKEE (reference sequence). The CDR3 runs 14 residues. The CDR3: CASSLEQGYYEQYF. The CDR3 DNA reads as TGTGCCAGCAGCTTGGAGCAGGGTTACTACGAGCAGTACTTC.

This rearrangement joins TRBV4-1 to TRBJ2-7, with a tentative D call TRBD2 (5 bases). CDR3 length: 13 amino acids. V gave up 0 bases and J gave up 7 bases, with 10 bases separating them. The germline gives CDR1 MGHRA, CDR2 YSYEKL. The CDR3 protein is CASSQDSVGEQYF. The CDR3 bases are TGCGCCAGCAGCCAAGATAGCGTGGGGGAGCAGTACTTC.

The chain links TRBV4-1 to TRBJ2-1; a weak D match, TRBD1 (6 bases). The germline CDR1 and CDR2 sequences are MGHRA and YSYEKL. The CDR3 is made up of 14 amino acids. Trimming left V 2 bases short and J 8 bases short, with 13 bases between. The CDR3 bases are TGCGCCAGCAGCCAAAACAGGGATTACGATGAGCAGTTCTTC. Protein: CASSQNRDYDEQFF.

The CDR3 sequence: CASSPSKGGNIQYF. The CDR3 bases are TGTGCCAGCTCACCAAGTAAGGGGGGAAACATTCAGTACTTC. V usage is TRBV18 and J usage is TRBJ2-4, with D perhaps matching TRBD1 or TRBD2 (6 bases each). CDR1 KGHSH and CDR2 LQKENI come from the germline V gene. Trimming removed 2 bases from V and 6 bases from J, with 11 bases in between. The CDR3 is 14 residues long. Using reference TRBV18 and TRBJ2-4 for the parts outside the CDR3, the full variable domain is NAGVMQNPRHLVRRRGQEARLRCSPMKGHSHVYWYRQLPEEGLKFMVYLQKENIIDESGMPKERFSAEFPKEGPSILRIQQVVRGDSAAYFCASSPSKGGNIQYFGAGTRLSVL.

V and J are TRBV28 and TRBJ1-1; D might be TRBD1 (6 bases). This CDR3 is 17 amino acids long. Trimming cost V 4 bases and J 0 bases, with 18 bases left between them. Germline CDR1 MDHEN, CDR2 SYDVKM. CDR3 loop: CASSSQAGGEVNTEAFF. The DNA of the CDR3 is TGTGCCAGCAGTTCTCAAGCTGGGGGCGAGGTGAACACTGAAGCTTTCTTT.

CDR3 DNA: TGTGCCAGCAGCTTCTTGGTAGCGGGAGGGCCGTACGAGCAGTACTTC. It yields the protein CASSFLVAGGPYEQYF. This chain uses TRBV7-9 with TRBJ2-7; 11 nucleotides agree with TRBD2. V was pared by 3 bases and J by 4 bases, with 8 bases of the junction left unmatched. This CDR3 is 16 amino acids long. Looked up from germline, CDR1 is SEHNR and CDR2 is FQNEAQ (reference sequence).

The CDR3 nucleotides read TGTGCCAGCAGCAACAGCCTCTACGAGCAGTACTTC. Translation: CASSNSLYEQYF. The V and J genes are TRBV5-6 and TRBJ2-7; D gene uncertain. Germline assignment: CDR1 SGHDT and CDR2 YYEEEE. Trimming cost V 4 bases and J 3 bases, with 8 bases left between them. This CDR3 is 12 amino acids long.

The chain is built from TRBV4-1 and TRBJ1-5; 7 bases are shared with TRBD1. Trimming cost V 0 bases and J 2 bases; bases outside gene matches: 7. Germline CDR1 is MGHRA and CDR2 is YSYEKL. There are 17 residues in the CDR3. DNA of the CDR3: TGCGCCAGCAGCCAAGATCTCGGAACAGGGGGCAATCAGCCCCAGCATTTT. Residues: CASSQDLGTGGNQPQHF.

In its sample, this clone was seen once. The V gene is TRBV27, the J gene TRBJ2-1; 7 nucleotides align to TRBD2. This CDR3 is 14 amino acids long. The germline V gene encodes CDR1 MNHEY and CDR2 SMNVEV (reference sequence). J gave up 10 bases and V 8 bases, and 14 bases lay outside the gene matches. The CDR3 nucleotides read TGTGCCAGCTCGCGCGGGAGTGGGGATCGGGAGCAGTTCTTC. Protein sequence: CASSRGSGDREQFF.

This rearrangement joins TRBV11-2 to TRBJ2-7; 11 bases align to TRBD1. The CDR3 has 15 amino acids. CDR1 and CDR2 (germline): SGHAT, FQNNGV. After removal of 7 bases from V and 5 bases from J, the junction contained 10 bases not matched to a gene. The CDR3 coding sequence is TGTGCCAGCATCTTCCTTGGACAGGGGGCAAACGAGCAGTACTTC. It translates to CASIFLGQGANEQYF.

J is TRBJ1-5 and V is TRBV28, with 11 bases lining up with TRBD1. CDR3 length equals 16 residues. With 3 bases clipped from V and 5 bases from J, the junction kept 6 bases outside the gene matches. From germline, CDR1 is MDHEN and CDR2 SYDVKM. The CDR3 DNA sequence: TGTGCCAGCAGTTTGTTCGGGACAGGGGGACATCAGCCCCAGCATTTT. Translated: CASSLFGTGGHQPQHF.

This clone turned up a few times. This chain links TRBV30 with TRBJ2-1, with 8 bases aligning to TRBD2. The length of the CDR3 is 15 residues. Germline loops: CDR1 GTSNPN, CDR2 SVGIG (reference sequence). The J segment lost 6 bases and the V segment lost 1 base, leaving 8 bases of the junction unmatched. The CDR3 here is CAWSAGLALINEQFF. The CDR3 DNA sequence: TGTGCCTGGAGTGCAGGACTAGCTTTGATCAATGAGCAGTTCTTC.

The genes are TRBV7-7 and TRBJ2-7, with TRBD1 matching 7 bases. The CDR3 has 15 residues. V gave up 0 bases and J gave up 6 bases; unmatched junction bases: 8. The germline gives CDR1 SSHAT, CDR2 FNYEAQ (reference sequence). In nucleotides, the CDR3 is TGTGCCAGCAGCTTAGCTTACGGGACAGACCGCGAGCAGTACTTC. Protein sequence: CASSLAYGTDREQYF. The variable domain in full, with the rest retrieved from reference TRBV7-7 and TRBJ2-7, is GAGVSQSPRYKVTKRGQDVTLRCDPISSHATLYWYQQALGQGPEFLTYFNYEAQPDKSGLPSDRFSAERPEGSISTLTIQRTEQRDSAMYRCASSLAYGTDREQYFGPGTRLTVT.